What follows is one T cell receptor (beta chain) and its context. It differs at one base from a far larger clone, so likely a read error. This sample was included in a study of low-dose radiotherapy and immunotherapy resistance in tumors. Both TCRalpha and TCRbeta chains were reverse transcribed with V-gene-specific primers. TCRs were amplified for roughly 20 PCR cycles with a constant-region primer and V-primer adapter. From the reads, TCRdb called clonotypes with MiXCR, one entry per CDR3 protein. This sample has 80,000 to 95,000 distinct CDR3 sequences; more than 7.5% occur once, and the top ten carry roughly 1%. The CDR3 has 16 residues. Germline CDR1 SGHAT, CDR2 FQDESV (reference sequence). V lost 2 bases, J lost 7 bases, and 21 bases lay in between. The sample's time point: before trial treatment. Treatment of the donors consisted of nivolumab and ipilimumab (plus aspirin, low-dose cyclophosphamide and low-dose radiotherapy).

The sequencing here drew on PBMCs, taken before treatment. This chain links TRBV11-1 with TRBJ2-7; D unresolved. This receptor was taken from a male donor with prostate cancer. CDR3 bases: TGTGCCAGCAGCTTATTATCCGGAGTTTGGTACAATGAGCAGTACTTC. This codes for CASSLLSGVWYNEQYF.